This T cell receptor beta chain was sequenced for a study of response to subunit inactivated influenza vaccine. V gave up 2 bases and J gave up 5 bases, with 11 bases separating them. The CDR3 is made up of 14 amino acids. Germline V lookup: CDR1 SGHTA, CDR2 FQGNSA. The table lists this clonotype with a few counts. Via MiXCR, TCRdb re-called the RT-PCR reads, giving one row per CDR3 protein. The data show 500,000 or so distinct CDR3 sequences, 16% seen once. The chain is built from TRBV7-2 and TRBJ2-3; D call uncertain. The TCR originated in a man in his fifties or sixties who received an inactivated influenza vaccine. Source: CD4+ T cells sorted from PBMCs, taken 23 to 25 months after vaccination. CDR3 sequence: CASSLRPELDTQYF. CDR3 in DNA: TGTGCCAGCAGCTTACGACCCGAACTAGATACGCAGTATTTT.